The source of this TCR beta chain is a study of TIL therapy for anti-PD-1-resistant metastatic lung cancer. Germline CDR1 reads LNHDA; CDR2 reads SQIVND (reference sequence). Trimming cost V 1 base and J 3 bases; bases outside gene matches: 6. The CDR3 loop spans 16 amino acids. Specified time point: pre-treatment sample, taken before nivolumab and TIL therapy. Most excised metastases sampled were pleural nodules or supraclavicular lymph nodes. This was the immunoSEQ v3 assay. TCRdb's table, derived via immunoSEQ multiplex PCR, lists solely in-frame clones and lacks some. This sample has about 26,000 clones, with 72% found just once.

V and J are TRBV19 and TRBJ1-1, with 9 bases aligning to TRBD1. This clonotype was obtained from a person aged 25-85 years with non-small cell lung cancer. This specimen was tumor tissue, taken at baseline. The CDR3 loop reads CASSIGDRGAYTEAFF. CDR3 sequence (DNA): TGTGCCAGTAGTATAGGAGACAGGGGGGCGTACACTGAAGCTTTCTTT.